This entry concerns a single T cell receptor (beta chain). The clone's antigen remains unknown. No per-base quality is available; no much larger clone lies one base away. Looking up the germline V gene yields CDR1 MDHEN and CDR2 SYDVKM. V and J are trimmed by 7 bases and 13 bases, and the gene matches miss 11 bases of the junction. The CDR3 spans 14 residues, from the cysteine through the phenylalanine. Here the CDR3 DNA is all that survives: 42 bases in frame from base 1. Sample treatment or condition, as interpreted from the label and publication: 15 to 20 received Ad26.COV2.S at low or high dose, single or two shots; about 5 received placebo; per-sample allocation not given. For vaccine and placebo recipients, the sequenced repertoires came from samples collected on day 63 after the first injection. Cohort 1b enrolled around 24 adults aged 18-55 years at a single site in Boston, USA, between 29 July and 7 August 2020. Ad26.COV2.S was a replication-incompetent adenovirus type 26 vector expressing a prefusion-stabilized SARS-CoV-2 spike protein from the original Wuhan strain.

The entry originates in a study of Ad26.COV2.S vaccination and SARS-CoV-2 variants (dated by TCRdb to the early 2020s). Background for the entire study: Vaccine-arm donors came from COV1001, a multicentre, randomized, double-blind, placebo-controlled phase I-IIa trial of Ad26.COV2.S in healthy adults. Ad26.COV2.S was administered intramuscularly at a dose of 5x10^10 or 1x10^11 viral particles, either as one shot or as two shots given 56 days apart. The specificity and breadth of SARS-CoV-2-reactive T cell receptors after Ad26.COV2.S vaccination were assessed by TCRbeta repertoire sequencing. The TCR-sequenced set comprised about 32 samples: roughly 19 Ad26.COV2.S vaccine recipients, 5 placebo recipients and 8 SARS-CoV-2 convalescent individuals. Trial participants were randomized into five groups of five, in which low-dose or high-dose Ad26.COV2.S was given once or twice, or placebo was given on both occasions. Investigators did not know the trial group allocation while performing experiments and assessing outcomes.

The immunoSEQ Assay was the method used to sequence TCRbeta CDR3 regions. After extraction, genomic DNA underwent amplification by bias-controlled multiplex PCR, followed by high-throughput sequencing. In the paper's pipeline: To quantify the absolute abundance of every unique TCRbeta CDR3 region, sequences were collapsed and filtered. T cell fraction was estimated by normalizing TCRbeta template counts to usable DNA, which was measured by amplifying reference genes present in all nucleated cells. Repertoire TCRs were annotated as SARS-CoV-2-specific when V gene, CDR3 amino acid sequence and J gene were exactly matched to a known reactive TCR set. The reference SARS-CoV-2 TCR set was obtained from MIRA and was filtered for enrichment in COVID-19-positive ImmuneCODE repertoires, whereby public or cross-reactive TCRs were removed. Based on the MIRA antigens, annotated TCRs were further analysed at the level of specific ORF or position within ORF. Depth was the summed frequency of annotated unique rearrangements, while breadth was defined as annotated unique rearrangements over total unique productive rearrangements. TCR breadth was compared between groups using two-sided Wilcoxon rank-sum tests. The source is immuneACCESS, and TCRdb retained only in-frame sequences with V and J called. Part of the clones is not carried over; for the studies checked, unresolved V genes explain less than half of this, and the remainder is unexplained. V and J calls plus clone size are reproduced from that table; the DNA served to infer D and trimming. The sample data list hundreds of thousands of clones, and about 92% of these were observed just once. About 1.6% of the sample is held by the ten biggest clonotypes.

Findings and caveats that apply to the study as a whole: The study was not powered for comparison of responses between vaccine doses or regimens. Vaccine and placebo recipients had comparable non-spike TCR breadth, which fits with the vaccine containing only spike. The authors noted that the TCR breadth and depth analyses may have underestimated total T cell responses. After vaccination, substantial breadth of spike-specific CD8+ and CD4+ T cell responses was reported. Compared with placebo recipients, Ad26.COV2.S recipients showed higher spike-specific TCR breadth (P = 0.0014).

Rearrangement joined TRBV28 to TRBJ2-1; TRBD1 aligns with 12 central bases. The sample here was peripheral blood, taken in a trial of Ad26.COV2.S vaccine versus placebo. The source is a person aged 18 to 59 who received the Ad26.COV2.S COVID-19 vaccine or a placebo. The CDR3 reads CASTPGQGARAQFF. The base sequence is TGTGCCAGCACGCCGGGACAGGGGGCGCGGGCCCAGTTCTTC.